This T cell receptor beta chain comes out of a study of cytomegalovirus exposure and HLA in healthy donors. The sample holds one count of this clone. The PCR employed 60 Vbeta primers together with 13 Jbeta primers. TCRdb keeps only in-frame clones here, not all; method: immunoSEQ multiplex PCR. The sample has 150,000 to 200,000 clones; roughly 82% are singletons. The sequencing sample was made of PBMCs. The TCR originated in a woman aged 45 to 65 in good health and CMV-seronegative.

This CDR3 is CASSLSGGSQGDTQYF. The CDR3 DNA follows: TGCGCCAGCAGCTTGAGTGGCGGGAGCCAGGGAGATACGCAGTATTTT. This sequence joins TRBV5-1 and TRBJ2-3, with 7 bases aligning to TRBD2. The CDR3 is 16 amino acids. The V gene's germline CDR1 is SGHRS and CDR2 YFSETQ. V lost 1 base and J lost 5; bases outside the gene matches: 10.